The 12 T cell receptor beta chains given below trace back to one sample, sequenced in a study of patients and donors after allogeneic stem cell transplantation. MiXCR, run by TCRdb on the RT-PCR reads, gives a single entry per CDR3 protein. The sample carries approximately 430,000 distinct CDR3 sequences, around 15% recorded once. The source material was blood, either unsorted or a sorted T cell fraction (not recorded which). These receptors came from a human donor who was either an allogeneic HSCT recipient or a stem cell or donor lymphocyte infusion donor (not recorded which). It is not recorded whose cells these are; they may come from a transplant donor.

This clonotype has just a few counts. The J gene is TRBJ1-5, the V gene TRBV5-1, with TRBD1 identical over 7 bases. This CDR3 has 13 residues. V lost 4 bases to trimming and J lost 6 bases; unmatched junction nucleotides: 4. Germline loops: CDR1 SGHRS, CDR2 YFSETQ. This chain's CDR3 is CASSTTGAQPQHF. Here the CDR3 DNA reads TGCGCCAGCAGCACTACAGGGGCTCAGCCCCAGCATTTT.

This clonotype was counted a few times. The genes are TRBV11-3 and TRBJ2-5; D may match TRBD1 or TRBD2 (5 bases each). Germline CDR1 reads SGHNT; CDR2 reads YENEEA. V was clipped by 5 bases and J by 1 base, with 14 bases between them. The CDR3 loop spans 15 amino acids. The CDR3 DNA reads TGTGCCAGCAGCCCTAAGCCGGGACCCCAAGAGACCCAGTACTTC. Protein product: CASSPKPGPQETQYF.

The rearrangement joins TRBV5-6 to TRBJ1-6; the D is unclear. CDR3 length equals 14 residues. The germline gives CDR1 SGHDT, CDR2 YYEEEE. V was trimmed by 0 bases and J by 8 bases, leaving 9 bases between them. The CDR3 region is CASSLAGPDSPLHF. The CDR3 nucleotides are TGTGCCAGCAGCTTGGCCGGTCCGGATTCACCCCTCCACTTT.

V and J are TRBV10-3 and TRBJ2-7; 9 bases line up with TRBD1. V dropped 2 bases and J dropped 5; count of bases not matched to a gene: 7. The CDR3 loop spans 15 amino acids. Germline V gene lookup returns CDR1 ENHRY and CDR2 SYGVKD. CDR3 in DNA: TGTGCCATCAGTGAGCCGCTACAGGGGGCGCACGAGCAGTACTTC. Its translation is CAISEPLQGAHEQYF.

This clonotype was picked up many times. This chain joins TRBV3-1 and TRBJ2-7; TRBD1 matches 7 bases. Germline CDR1 LGHDT, CDR2 YNNKEL (reference sequence). The CDR3 extends over 15 amino acids. V shed 4 bases and J 8 bases; nucleotides not matched to a gene: 14. CDR3: CASSRDRVGDTKQYF. The CDR3 nucleotides read TGTGCCAGCAGCCGCGACAGGGTAGGTGATACGAAGCAGTACTTC.

The chain couples TRBV7-8 to TRBJ1-1; 9 nucleotides agree with TRBD1. Germline CDR1 SGHVS, CDR2 FQNEAQ. V was clipped by 7 bases and J by 3 bases; unmatched bases: 6. The CDR3 contains 14 residues. The CDR3 loop reads CASNKQGADTEAFF. The CDR3 nucleotides are TGTGCCAGCAACAAACAGGGGGCGGACACTGAAGCTTTCTTT.

The chain links TRBV9 to TRBJ2-3; D not certain. Germline assignment: CDR1 SGDLS and CDR2 YYNGEE. The CDR3 covers 14 residues. V was clipped by 4 bases and J by 2 bases, with 11 bases between them. CDR3 sequence: CASSPRAFTDTQYF. Written as DNA, the CDR3 is TGTGCCAGCAGCCCCCGGGCCTTCACAGATACGCAGTATTTT.

This clonotype was seen a few times. V usage is TRBV25-1 and J usage is TRBJ2-1; TRBD2 agrees at 12 bases. Germline V gene sequence: CDR1 MGHDK, CDR2 SYGVNS. The J segment lost 7 bases and the V segment lost 4 bases, leaving 8 bases of the junction unmatched. This CDR3 has 16 residues. DNA for the CDR3: TGTGCCAGCAGTGTTTTCGGACTAGCGGGAAGTAATGAGCAGTTCTTC. It codes for CASSVFGLAGSNEQFF.

V is TRBV11-2 and J is TRBJ2-1, with D tentatively TRBD1 (5 bases). The V end was cut by 1 base, the J end by 7 bases, with 23 bases between. The CDR3 is made up of 18 amino acids. CDR1 is SGHAT, CDR2 FQNNGV, per germline. The CDR3 loop is CASSLVGGISQGFNEQFF. CDR3 coding DNA: TGTGCCAGCAGCTTAGTGGGTGGAATCTCGCAGGGATTTAATGAGCAGTTCTTC.

The J gene is TRBJ2-1, the V gene TRBV19; 7 bases line up with TRBD2. The CDR3 runs to 16 residues. Unmatched junction bases numbered 12, after V lost 5 bases and J lost 5 bases. From germline, CDR1 is LNHDA and CDR2 SQIVND (reference sequence). CDR3 nucleotides: TGTGCCAGTAGTCTCGCCCAGCGGGGAGGCAACAATGAGCAGTTCTTC. The encoded protein is CASSLAQRGGNNEQFF.

This clonotype was recorded a few times. This chain connects TRBV7-9 to TRBJ1-5; 8 positions agree with TRBD1. Looked up from germline, CDR1 is SEHNR and CDR2 is FQNEAQ (reference sequence). Germline trimming cut 1 base from V and 0 bases from J; bases unmatched to any gene: 5. This CDR3 has 17 residues. The CDR3 DNA reads TGTGCCAGCAGCTTAGGGAGGACAGGGAATAGCAATCAGCCCCAGCATTTT. Amino acid sequence: CASSLGRTGNSNQPQHF.

In this sample, this clonotype turned up a few times. Written as DNA, the CDR3 is TGTGCCAGCAGTTCCCTGACTAGCCACTGGAGAGATACGCAGTATTTT. This codes for CASSSLTSHWRDTQYF. The J gene is TRBJ2-3, the V gene TRBV27; 7 positions match TRBD2. J was trimmed by 5 bases and V by 4 bases; bases with no gene match: 12. Germline CDR1 is MNHEY and CDR2 is SMNVEV (reference sequence). This CDR3 is 16 amino acids long.